The clone carrying this T cell receptor beta chain was picked up a small number of times. Its antigen is not identified. The data are from a study of T cells after yellow fever vaccination. V lost 7 bases and J lost 6; bases outside the gene matches: 8. The CDR3 is 13 residues long. Germline V lookup: CDR1 SQVTM, CDR2 ANQGSEA. Notes on the study in general: Boosting was followed by the reappearance of most primary-vaccination clones (about 96% CD4, 85% to 90% CD8).

MiXCR, run by TCRdb on the 5' RACE reads, gives a single entry per CDR3 protein. This sample has fewer than 450,000 distinct CDR3 sequences, with 7% to 10% found just once. The material was PBMCs, obtained approximately 47 days after the first yellow fever vaccination. The chain uses TRBV29-1 and TRBJ1-4; 7 bases align to TRBD1. The clonotype originates from a man in his late teens or twenties who received the YFV17D yellow fever vaccine. The CDR3 DNA reads TGCAGCGCGGGGGGACAGCTATATGAAAAACTGTTTTTT. This gives the protein CSAGGQLYEKLFF.